These 8 T cell receptor beta chains were sequenced from one sample in a study of T cell responses to AZD1222 COVID-19 vaccine. Clones were sequenced by immunoSEQ multiplex PCR, and TCRdb holds only the in-frame ones, with some missing. The table has about 110,000 clones, about 90% seen once. The sequencing used peripheral blood, collected on day 0 of AZD1222 vaccination. All receptors come from an adult in good health.

V gene TRBV19 combines with J gene TRBJ2-1; the D gene is possibly TRBD1 (7 bases). V lost 3 bases and J 8 bases, leaving 14 bases between the germline ends. The CDR3 consists of 14 residues. Germline loops: CDR1 LNHDA, CDR2 SQIVND (reference sequence). The CDR3 DNA is TGTGCCAGTAGTATCACAGGGGACTTCGATGAGCAGTTCTTC. It encodes CASSITGDFDEQFF. Drawing the rest from reference TRBV19 and TRBJ2-1, the complete variable domain is DGGITQSPKYLFRKEGQNVTLSCEQNLNHDAMYWYRQDPGQGLRLIYYSQIVNDFQKGDIAEGYSVSREKKESFPLTVTSAQKNPTAFYLCASSITGDFDEQFFGPGTRLTVL.

The chain carries TRBV19 and TRBJ2-7; 8 bases are shared with TRBD2. The V segment lost 6 bases and the J segment 5 bases; nucleotides outside the gene matches: 6. The CDR3 consists of 13 residues. Germline loops: CDR1 LNHDA, CDR2 SQIVND (reference sequence). This chain's CDR3 is CASSRWREDEQYF. The CDR3 DNA reads TGTGCCAGTAGCCGATGGCGGGAGGACGAGCAGTACTTC. The full variable domain, in which reference TRBV19 and TRBJ2-7 provide the parts outside the CDR3, is DGGITQSPKYLFRKEGQNVTLSCEQNLNHDAMYWYRQDPGQGLRLIYYSQIVNDFQKGDIAEGYSVSREKKESFPLTVTSAQKNPTAFYLCASSRWREDEQYFGPGTRLTVT.

V and J are TRBV19 and TRBJ2-5; perhaps TRBD1 as D (5 bases). Trimming removed 3 bases from V and 6 bases from J, with 11 bases in between. The CDR3 sequence is 13 residues long. Germline CDR1 LNHDA, CDR2 SQIVND (reference sequence). CDR3 loop: CASSIPAGKTQYF. CDR3 DNA sequence: TGTGCCAGTAGTATCCCTGCAGGGAAGACCCAGTACTTC.

The rearrangement links TRBV19 to TRBJ2-1; 10 bases agree with TRBD2. Germline trimming cut 1 base from V and 0 bases from J; bases unmatched to any gene: 12. Germline V gene data show CDR1 as LNHDA and CDR2 as SQIVND (reference sequence). CDR3 size: 20 residues. The CDR3 loop reads CASSIVFPTSGQSSYNEQFF. CDR3 in DNA: TGTGCCAGTAGTATAGTTTTCCCGACTAGCGGGCAGAGCTCCTACAATGAGCAGTTCTTC.

The chain is built from TRBV5-1 and TRBJ2-3, with D hard to call. CDR3 length equals 12 residues. CDR1 and CDR2 from the germline V gene are SGHRS and YFSETQ. Trimming took 5 bases from V and 2 from J, leaving 6 bases between them. CDR3 loop: CASRGFTDTQYF. CDR3 bases: TGCGCCAGCAGGGGGTTCACAGATACGCAGTATTTT.

This clone was observed a single time. The CDR3 is CASSLGGAPGNTIYF. The CDR3 DNA reads as TGTGCCAGCAGCTTAGGGGGGGCGCCCGGAAACACCATATATTTT. The gene calls are TRBV7-6 and TRBJ1-3; possible D gene TRBD1, 6 bases. Germline-derived CDR1 and CDR2 are SGHVS and FNYEAQ. The CDR3 spans 15 residues. Between the trimmed V and J ends, which lost 1 base and 4 bases, there was a span of 11 bases.

V gene TRBV19 combines with J gene TRBJ1-1; D is undetermined. The germline gives CDR1 LNHDA, CDR2 SQIVND (reference sequence). With 5 bases removed from V and 4 bases from J, the gap between germline ends came to 11 bases. This CDR3 comprises 13 residues. In DNA form, the CDR3 reads TGTGCCAGTAGTTCCAGCCTGGGCACTGAAGCTTTCTTT. As protein: CASSSSLGTEAFF.

This clone was recorded once. The chain has TRBV7-9 and TRBJ2-3; D is perhaps TRBD2 (6 bases). With 5 bases removed from V and 1 base from J, the gap between germline ends came to 13 bases. The germline CDR1 and CDR2 sequences are SEHNR and FQNEAQ (reference sequence). CDR3 length: 15 amino acids. CDR3 sequence (DNA): TGTGCCAGCAGCCAGCTAGCGTCGGGCACAGATACGCAGTATTTT. Protein product: CASSQLASGTDTQYF.